A few counts support the clone carrying this T cell receptor beta chain. Its specificity is unknown. This record comes from a study of blood T cells in healthy people across ages. Findings and caveats of the study: Samples with more naive T cells showed higher observed beta diversity. Fewer expanded clones and more diversity marked long-lived versus aged donors. Per-million-T-cell TCR beta diversity fell roughly linearly with age.

Through a sample-barcoded 5' primer and a J-beta primer mix, a second PCR was run for roughly 7 to 12 cycles. TCRdb reprocessed the 5' RACE reads via MiXCR and lists one record per CDR3 protein. The data contain roughly 1,500,000 distinct CDR3 sequences, 42% of them seen just once; the ten biggest clones take up roughly 7.9%. The CDR3 is 13 amino acids. Trimming shortened V by 0 bases and J by 8 bases, and 8 bases separated the two germline ends. Germline V gives CDR1 LGHNA, CDR2 YNFKEQ. The donors, healthy Caucasians from Russia, were aged roughly 6 to 90. V gene TRBV4-2 combines with J gene TRBJ2-4; D gene ambiguous. The sequence derives from a woman between 18 and 30 years old in good health. The sequencing sample was made of blood. The CDR3 DNA sequence: TGTGCCAGCAGCCAAGATGCTAGAGACATTCAGTACTTC. Translation gives CASSQDARDIQYF.